This entry features one TCR beta chain sequence. No antigen is known for it. Analyses pooled second doses at about 4 or about 12 weeks. Here immunoSEQ multiplex PCR was the method, and the copy in TCRdb shows in-frame clones only, minus some. The sample consists of around 150,000 clones, just over 90% of them appearing once. The record originates from a study of T cell responses to AZD1222 COVID-19 vaccine. This CDR3 comprises 14 residues. CDR1 is SGHTA, CDR2 FQGNSA, per germline. Trimming left V 5 bases short and J 3 bases short, with 13 bases between. Study-level results: As reported, nearly half of all spike-specific TCRs target variant regions that are unmutated. Dominant at 160-218 and 743-854, vaccine-associated CD4 TCRs also spanned spike.

The starting material was peripheral blood, obtained 28 days after the second AZD1222 dose. The sequence came from an adult who received the AZD1222 COVID-19 vaccine. The genes are TRBV7-2 and TRBJ1-1; tentative D call: TRBD1 (5 bases). The CDR3 DNA reads as TGTGCCAGCAGCCCGCCCCCGGGACACACTGAAGCTTTCTTT. Encoded protein: CASSPPPGHTEAFF.